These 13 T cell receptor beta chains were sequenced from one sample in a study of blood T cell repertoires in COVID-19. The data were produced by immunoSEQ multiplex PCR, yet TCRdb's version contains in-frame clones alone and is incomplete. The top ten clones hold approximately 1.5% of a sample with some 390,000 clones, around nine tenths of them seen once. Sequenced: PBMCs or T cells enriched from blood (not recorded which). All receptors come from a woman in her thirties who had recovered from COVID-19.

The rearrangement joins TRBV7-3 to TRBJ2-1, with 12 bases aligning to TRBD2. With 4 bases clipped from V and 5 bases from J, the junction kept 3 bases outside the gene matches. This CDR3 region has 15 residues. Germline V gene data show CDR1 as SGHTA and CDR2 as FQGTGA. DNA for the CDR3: TGTGCCAGCAGCTCAGGACTAGCGGGACACAATGAGCAGTTCTTC. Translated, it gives CASSSGLAGHNEQFF.

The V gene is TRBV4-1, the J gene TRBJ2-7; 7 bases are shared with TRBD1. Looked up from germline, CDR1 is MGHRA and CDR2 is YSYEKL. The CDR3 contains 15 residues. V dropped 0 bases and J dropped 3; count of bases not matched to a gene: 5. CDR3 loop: CASSQDPRDSYEQYF. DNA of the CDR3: TGCGCCAGCAGCCAAGATCCGAGGGACAGCTACGAGCAGTACTTC.

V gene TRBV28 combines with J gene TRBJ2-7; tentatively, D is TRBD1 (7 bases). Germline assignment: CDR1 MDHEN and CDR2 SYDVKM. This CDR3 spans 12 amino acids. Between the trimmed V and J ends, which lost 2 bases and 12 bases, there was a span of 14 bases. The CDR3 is CASSLRRDSMYF. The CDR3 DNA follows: TGTGCCAGCAGTTTACGGCGGGACAGCATGTACTTC.

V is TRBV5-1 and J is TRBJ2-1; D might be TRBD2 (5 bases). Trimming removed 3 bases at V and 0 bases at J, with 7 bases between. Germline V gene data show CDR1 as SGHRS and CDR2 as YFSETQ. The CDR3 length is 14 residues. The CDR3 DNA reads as TGCGCCAGCAGCTCTAGCCGCTCCTACAATGAGCAGTTCTTC. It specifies CASSSSRSYNEQFF.

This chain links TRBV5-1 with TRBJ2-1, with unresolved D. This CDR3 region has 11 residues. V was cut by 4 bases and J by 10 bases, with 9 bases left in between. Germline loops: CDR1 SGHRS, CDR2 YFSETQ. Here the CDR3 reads CASSSHVEQFF. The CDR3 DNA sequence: TGCGCCAGCAGCAGCCATGTGGAGCAGTTCTTC.

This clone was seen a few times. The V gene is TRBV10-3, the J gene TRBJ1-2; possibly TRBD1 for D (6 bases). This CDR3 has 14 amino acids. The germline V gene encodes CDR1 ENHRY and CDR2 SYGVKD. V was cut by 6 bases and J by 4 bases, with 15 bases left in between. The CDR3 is CAISEILDSYGYTF. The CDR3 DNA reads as TGTGCCATCAGCGAGATTCTGGACAGCTATGGCTACACCTTC.

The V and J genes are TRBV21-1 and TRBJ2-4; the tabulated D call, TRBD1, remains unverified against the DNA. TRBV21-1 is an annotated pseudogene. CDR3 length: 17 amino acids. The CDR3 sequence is CASSKEVQDQPKNIQYF. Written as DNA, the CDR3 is TGTGCCAGCAGCAAAGAAGTTCAGGATCAACCCAAAAACATTCAGTACTTC.

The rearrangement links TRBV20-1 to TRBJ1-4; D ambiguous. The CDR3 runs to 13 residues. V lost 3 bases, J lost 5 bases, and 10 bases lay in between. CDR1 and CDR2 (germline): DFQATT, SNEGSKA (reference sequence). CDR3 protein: CSASQNQNEKLFF. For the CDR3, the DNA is TGCAGTGCTAGTCAGAATCAGAATGAAAAACTGTTTTTT.

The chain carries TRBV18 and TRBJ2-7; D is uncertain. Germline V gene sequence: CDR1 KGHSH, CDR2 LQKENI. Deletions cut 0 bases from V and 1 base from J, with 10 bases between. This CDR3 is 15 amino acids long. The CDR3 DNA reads TGTGCCAGCTCACCACCGTTAACACAATCCTACGAGCAGTACTTC. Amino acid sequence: CASSPPLTQSYEQYF.

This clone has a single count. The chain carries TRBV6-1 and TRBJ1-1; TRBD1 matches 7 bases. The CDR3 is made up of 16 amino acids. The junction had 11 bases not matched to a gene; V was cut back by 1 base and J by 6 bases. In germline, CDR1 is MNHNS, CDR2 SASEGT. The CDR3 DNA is TGTGCCAGCAGTGAAGGGACAGGTTGGACGGAAGCTGAAGCTTTCTTT. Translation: CASSEGTGWTEAEAFF.

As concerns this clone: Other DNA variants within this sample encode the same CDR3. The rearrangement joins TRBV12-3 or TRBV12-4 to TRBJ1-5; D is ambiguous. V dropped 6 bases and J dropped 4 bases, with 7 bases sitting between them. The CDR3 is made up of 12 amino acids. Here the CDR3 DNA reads TGTGCCAGCAGCCGCGGGAATCAGCCCCAGCATTTT. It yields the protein CASSRGNQPQHF.

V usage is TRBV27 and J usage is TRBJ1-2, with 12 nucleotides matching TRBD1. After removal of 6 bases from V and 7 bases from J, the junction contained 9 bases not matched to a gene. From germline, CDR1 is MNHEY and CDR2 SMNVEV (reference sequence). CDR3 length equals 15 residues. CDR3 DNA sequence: TGTGCCAGCAGGTGGTCGGGGACAGGGGGCTCTGGCTACACCTTC. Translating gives CASRWSGTGGSGYTF.

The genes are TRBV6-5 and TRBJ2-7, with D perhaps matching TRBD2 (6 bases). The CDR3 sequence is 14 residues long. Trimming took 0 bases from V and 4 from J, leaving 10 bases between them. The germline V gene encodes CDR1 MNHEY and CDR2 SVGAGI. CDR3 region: CASSYSIRGYEQYF. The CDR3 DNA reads TGTGCCAGCAGTTACTCGATTCGGGGGTACGAGCAGTACTTC.